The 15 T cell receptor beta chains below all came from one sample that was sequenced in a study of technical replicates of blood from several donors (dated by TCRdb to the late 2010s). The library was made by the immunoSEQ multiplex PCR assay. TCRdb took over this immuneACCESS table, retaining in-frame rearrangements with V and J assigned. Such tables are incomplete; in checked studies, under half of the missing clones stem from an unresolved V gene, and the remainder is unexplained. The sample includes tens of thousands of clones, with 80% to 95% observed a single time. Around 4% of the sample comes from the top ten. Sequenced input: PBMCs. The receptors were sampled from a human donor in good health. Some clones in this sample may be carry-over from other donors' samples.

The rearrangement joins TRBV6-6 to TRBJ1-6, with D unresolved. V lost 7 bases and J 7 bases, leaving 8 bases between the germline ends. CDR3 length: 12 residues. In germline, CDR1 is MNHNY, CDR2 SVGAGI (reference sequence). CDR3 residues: CASTAANSPLHF. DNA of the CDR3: TGTGCCAGCACCGCAGCGAATTCACCCCTCCACTTT.

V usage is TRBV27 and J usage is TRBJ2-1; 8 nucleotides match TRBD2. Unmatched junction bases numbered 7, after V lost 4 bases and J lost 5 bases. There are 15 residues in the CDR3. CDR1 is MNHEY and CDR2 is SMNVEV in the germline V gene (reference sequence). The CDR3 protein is CASSSPPGLDNEQFF. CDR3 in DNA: TGTGCCAGCAGTTCCCCTCCGGGACTAGACAATGAGCAGTTCTTC.

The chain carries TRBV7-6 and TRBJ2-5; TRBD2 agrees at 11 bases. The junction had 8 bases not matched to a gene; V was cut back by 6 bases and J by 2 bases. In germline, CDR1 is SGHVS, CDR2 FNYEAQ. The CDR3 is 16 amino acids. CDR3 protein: CASSLNIAGGQETQYF. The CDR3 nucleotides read TGTGCCAGCAGTCTGAACATAGCGGGGGGGCAAGAGACCCAGTACTTC.

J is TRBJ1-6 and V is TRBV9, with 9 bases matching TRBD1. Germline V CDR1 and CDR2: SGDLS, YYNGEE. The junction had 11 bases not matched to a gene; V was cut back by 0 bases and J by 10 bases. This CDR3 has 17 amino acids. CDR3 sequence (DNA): TGTGCCAGCAGCGTAGGACATGGGACAGGGCGCGGATCACCCCTCCACTTT. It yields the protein CASSVGHGTGRGSPLHF. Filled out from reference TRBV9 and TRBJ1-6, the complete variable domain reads DSGVTQTPKHLITATGQRVTLRCSPRSGDLSVYWYQQSLDQGLQFLIQYYNGEERAKGNILERFSAQQFPDLHSELNLSSLELGDSALYFCASSVGHGTGRGSPLHFGNGTRLTVT.

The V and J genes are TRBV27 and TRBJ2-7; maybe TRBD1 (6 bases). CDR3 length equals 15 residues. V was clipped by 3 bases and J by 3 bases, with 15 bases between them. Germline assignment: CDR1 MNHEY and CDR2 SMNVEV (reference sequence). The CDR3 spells CASSLREQGGYEQYF. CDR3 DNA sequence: TGTGCCAGCAGTTTGAGGGAACAGGGCGGCTACGAGCAGTACTTC.

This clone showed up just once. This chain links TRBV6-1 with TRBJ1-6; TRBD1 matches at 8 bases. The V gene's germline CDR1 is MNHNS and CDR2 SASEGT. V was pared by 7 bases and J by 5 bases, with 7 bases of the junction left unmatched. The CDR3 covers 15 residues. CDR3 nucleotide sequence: TGTGCCAGCACCGTACAGGGGGGGAATAATTCACCCCTCCACTTT. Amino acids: CASTVQGGNNSPLHF.

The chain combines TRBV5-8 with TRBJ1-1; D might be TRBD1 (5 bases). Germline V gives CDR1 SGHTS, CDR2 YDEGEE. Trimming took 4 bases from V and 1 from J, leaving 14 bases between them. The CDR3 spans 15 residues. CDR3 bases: TGTGCCAGCAGCCGGGGGACGGTTACGAACACTGAAGCTTTCTTT. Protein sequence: CASSRGTVTNTEAFF.

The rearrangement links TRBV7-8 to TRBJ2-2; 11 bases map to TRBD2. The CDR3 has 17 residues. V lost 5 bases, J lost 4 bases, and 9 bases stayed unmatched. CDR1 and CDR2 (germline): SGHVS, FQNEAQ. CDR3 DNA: TGTGCCAGCAGCGCTAGCGGGAGGACGTCGGGCACCGGGGAGCTGTTTTTT. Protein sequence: CASSASGRTSGTGELFF.

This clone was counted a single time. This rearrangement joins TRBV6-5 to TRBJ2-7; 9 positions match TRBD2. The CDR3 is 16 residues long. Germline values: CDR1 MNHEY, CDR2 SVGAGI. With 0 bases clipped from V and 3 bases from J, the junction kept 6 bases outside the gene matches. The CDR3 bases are TGTGCCAGCAGTTACTCGATGGCGGGAGGGAACTACGAGCAGTACTTC. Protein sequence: CASSYSMAGGNYEQYF.

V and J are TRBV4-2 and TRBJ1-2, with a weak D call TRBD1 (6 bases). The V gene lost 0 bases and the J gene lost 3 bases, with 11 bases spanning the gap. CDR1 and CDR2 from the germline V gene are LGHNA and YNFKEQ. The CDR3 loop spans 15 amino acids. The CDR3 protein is CASSQDPKGDYGYTF. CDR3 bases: TGTGCCAGCAGCCAAGATCCCAAGGGGGACTATGGCTACACCTTC.

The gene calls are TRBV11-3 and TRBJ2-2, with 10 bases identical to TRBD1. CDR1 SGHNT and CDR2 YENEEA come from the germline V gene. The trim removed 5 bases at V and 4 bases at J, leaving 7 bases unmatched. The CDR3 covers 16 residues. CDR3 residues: CASSLTGTGATGELFF. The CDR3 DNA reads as TGTGCCAGCAGCCTGACCGGGACAGGGGCCACCGGGGAGCTGTTTTTT.

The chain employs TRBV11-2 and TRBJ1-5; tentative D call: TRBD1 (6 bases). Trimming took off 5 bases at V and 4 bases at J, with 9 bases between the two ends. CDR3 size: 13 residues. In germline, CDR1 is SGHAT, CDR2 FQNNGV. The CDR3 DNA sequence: TGTGCCAGCAGCCCAGGGGTAAATCAGCCCCAGCATTTT. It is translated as CASSPGVNQPQHF.

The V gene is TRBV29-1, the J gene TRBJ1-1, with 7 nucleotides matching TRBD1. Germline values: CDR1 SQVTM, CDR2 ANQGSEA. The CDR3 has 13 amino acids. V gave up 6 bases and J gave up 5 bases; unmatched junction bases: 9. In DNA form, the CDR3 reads TGCAGCGTCCTCGGGCAGGGGGTTACTGAAGCTTTCTTT. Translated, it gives CSVLGQGVTEAFF.

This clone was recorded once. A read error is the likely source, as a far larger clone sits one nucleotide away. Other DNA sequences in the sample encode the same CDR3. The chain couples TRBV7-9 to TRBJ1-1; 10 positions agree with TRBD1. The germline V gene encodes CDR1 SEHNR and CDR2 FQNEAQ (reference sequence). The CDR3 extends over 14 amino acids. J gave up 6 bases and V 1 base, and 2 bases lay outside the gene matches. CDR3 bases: TGTGCCAGCAGCTTAGGGACAGGGGGTGCTGAAGCTTTCTTT. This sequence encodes CASSLGTGGAEAFF.

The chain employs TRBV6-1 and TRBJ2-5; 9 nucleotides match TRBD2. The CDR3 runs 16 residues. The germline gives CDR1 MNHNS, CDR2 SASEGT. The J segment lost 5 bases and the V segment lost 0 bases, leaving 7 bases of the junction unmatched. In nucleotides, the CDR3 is TGTGCCAGCAGTGAAGCTGAAGCGGGGGGTTTGGAGACCCAGTACTTC. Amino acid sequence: CASSEAEAGGLETQYF.